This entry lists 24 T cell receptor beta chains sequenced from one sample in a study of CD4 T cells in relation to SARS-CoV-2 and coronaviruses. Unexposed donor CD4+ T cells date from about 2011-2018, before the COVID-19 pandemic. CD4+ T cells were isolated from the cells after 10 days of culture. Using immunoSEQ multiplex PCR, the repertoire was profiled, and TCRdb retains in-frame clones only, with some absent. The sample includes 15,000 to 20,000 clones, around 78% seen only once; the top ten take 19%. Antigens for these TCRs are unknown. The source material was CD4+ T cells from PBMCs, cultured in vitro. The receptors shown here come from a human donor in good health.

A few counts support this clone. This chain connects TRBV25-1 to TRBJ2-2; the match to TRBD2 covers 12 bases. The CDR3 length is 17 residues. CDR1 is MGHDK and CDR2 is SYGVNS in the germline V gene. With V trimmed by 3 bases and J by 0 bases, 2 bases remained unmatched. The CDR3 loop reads CASSDPSGRANTGELFF. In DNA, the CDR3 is TGTGCCAGCAGTGACCCTAGCGGGAGGGCGAACACCGGGGAGCTGTTTTTT.

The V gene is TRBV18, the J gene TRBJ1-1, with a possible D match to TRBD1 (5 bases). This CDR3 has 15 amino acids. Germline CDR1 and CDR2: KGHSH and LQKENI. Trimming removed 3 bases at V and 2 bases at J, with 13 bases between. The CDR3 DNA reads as TGTGCCAGCTCACCGCTCAGCAGGGCTAACACTGAAGCTTTCTTT. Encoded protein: CASSPLSRANTEAFF.

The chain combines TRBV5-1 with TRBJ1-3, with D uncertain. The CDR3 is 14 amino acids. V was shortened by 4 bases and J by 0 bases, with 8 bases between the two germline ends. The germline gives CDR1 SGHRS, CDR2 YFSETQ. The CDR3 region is CASSVTSSGNTIYF. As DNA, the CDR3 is TGCGCCAGCAGCGTGACAAGCTCTGGAAACACCATATATTTT.

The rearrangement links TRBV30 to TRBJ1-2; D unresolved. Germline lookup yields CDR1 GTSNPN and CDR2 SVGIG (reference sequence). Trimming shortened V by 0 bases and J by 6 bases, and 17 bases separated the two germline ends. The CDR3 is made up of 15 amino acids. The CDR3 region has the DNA TGTGCCTGGAGTGTAGGGAACTCCCCAGGTGATGGCTACACCTTC. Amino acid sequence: CAWSVGNSPGDGYTF.

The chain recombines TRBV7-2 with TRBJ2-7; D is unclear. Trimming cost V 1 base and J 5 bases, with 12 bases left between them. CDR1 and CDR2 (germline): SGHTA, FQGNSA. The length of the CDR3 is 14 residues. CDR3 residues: CASSLESSDHEQYF. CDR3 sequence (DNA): TGTGCCAGCAGCTTAGAAAGTTCCGACCACGAGCAGTACTTC.

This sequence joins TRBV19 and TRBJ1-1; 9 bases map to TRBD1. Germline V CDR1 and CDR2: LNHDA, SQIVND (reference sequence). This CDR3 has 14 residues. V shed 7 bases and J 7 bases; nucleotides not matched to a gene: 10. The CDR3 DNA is TGTGCCAGTACCCCGGGACAGGGAAAAGATGAAGCTTTCTTT. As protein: CASTPGQGKDEAFF. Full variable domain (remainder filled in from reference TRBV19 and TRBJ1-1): DGGITQSPKYLFRKEGQNVTLSCEQNLNHDAMYWYRQDPGQGLRLIYYSQIVNDFQKGDIAEGYSVSREKKESFPLTVTSAQKNPTAFYLCASTPGQGKDEAFFGQGTRLTVV.

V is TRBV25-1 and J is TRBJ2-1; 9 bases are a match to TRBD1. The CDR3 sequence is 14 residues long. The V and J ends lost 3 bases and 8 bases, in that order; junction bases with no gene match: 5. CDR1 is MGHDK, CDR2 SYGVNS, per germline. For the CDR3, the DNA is TGTGCCAGCAGTGAGGGACAGGGTAGGTATGAGCAGTTCTTC. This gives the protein CASSEGQGRYEQFF.

Written as DNA, the CDR3 is TGTGCCAGCAGTGAGACCAGGGGAAAGAACACCATATATTTT. Amino acids: CASSETRGKNTIYF. The rearrangement links TRBV6-1 to TRBJ1-3, with D possibly TRBD1 on 6 matching bases. The germline V gene encodes CDR1 MNHNS and CDR2 SASEGT. The CDR3 is 14 residues long. V was clipped by 3 bases and J by 7 bases, with 13 bases between them.

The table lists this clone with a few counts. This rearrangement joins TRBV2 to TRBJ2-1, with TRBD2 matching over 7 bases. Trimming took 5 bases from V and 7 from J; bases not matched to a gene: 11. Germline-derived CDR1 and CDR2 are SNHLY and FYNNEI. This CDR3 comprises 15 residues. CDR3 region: CASSLEGLTGNEQFF. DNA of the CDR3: TGTGCCAGCAGTCTGGAGGGACTAACGGGGAATGAGCAGTTCTTC.

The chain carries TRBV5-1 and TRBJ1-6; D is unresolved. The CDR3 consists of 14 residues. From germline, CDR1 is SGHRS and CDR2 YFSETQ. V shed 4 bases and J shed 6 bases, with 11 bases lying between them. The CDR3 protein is CASSRTGLNSPLHF. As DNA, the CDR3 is TGCGCCAGCAGCAGGACGGGCCTTAATTCACCCCTCCACTTT.

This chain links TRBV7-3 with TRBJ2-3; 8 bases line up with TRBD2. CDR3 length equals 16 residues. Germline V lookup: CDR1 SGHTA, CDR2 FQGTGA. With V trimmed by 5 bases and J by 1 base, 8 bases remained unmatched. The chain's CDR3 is CASSPLGRGGTDTQYF. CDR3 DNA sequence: TGTGCCAGCAGCCCCCTTGGGCGGGGGGGCACAGATACGCAGTATTTT.

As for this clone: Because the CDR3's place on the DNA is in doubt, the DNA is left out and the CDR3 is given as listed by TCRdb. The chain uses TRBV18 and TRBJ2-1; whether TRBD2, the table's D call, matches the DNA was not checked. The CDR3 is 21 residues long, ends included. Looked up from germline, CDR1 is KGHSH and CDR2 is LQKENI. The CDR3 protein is CASSPTLTSGRAPTMSSSSFF.

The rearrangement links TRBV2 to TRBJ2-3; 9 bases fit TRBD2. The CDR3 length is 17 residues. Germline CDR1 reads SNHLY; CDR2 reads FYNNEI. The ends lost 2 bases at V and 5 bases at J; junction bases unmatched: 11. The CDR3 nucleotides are TGTGCCAGCAGTGAATCACCGCCGTGGACTAGCGTAGATACGCAGTATTTT. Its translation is CASSESPPWTSVDTQYF.

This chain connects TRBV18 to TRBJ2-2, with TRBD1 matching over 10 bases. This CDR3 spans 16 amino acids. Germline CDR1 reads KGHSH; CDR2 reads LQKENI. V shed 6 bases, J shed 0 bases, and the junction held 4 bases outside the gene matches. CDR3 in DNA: TGTGCCAGCTCCCCGACAGGGGGCACGAACACCGGGGAGCTGTTTTTT. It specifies CASSPTGGTNTGELFF.

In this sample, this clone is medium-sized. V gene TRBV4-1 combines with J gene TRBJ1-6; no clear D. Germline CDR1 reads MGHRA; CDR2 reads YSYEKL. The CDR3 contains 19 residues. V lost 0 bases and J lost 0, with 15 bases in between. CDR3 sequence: CASSQDLFGRSSYNSPLHF. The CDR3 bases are TGCGCCAGCAGCCAAGATTTATTTGGGAGAAGCTCCTATAATTCACCCCTCCACTTT.

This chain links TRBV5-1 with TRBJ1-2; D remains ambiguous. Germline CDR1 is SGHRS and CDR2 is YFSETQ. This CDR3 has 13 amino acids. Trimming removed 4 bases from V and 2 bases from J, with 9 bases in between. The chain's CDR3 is CASSPTANYGYTF. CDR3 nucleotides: TGCGCCAGCAGCCCGACTGCCAACTATGGCTACACCTTC.

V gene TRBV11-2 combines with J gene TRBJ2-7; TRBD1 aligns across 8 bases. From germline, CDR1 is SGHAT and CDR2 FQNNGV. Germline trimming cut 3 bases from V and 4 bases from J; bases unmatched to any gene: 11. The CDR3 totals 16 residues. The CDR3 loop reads CASSLGPGQGKYEQYF. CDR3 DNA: TGTGCCAGCAGCTTGGGGCCCGGACAGGGCAAATACGAGCAGTACTTC.

The CDR3 region has the DNA TGTGCCAGCAGCTGGACAGGACAGGCTGAAGCTTTCTTT. It encodes CASSWTGQAEAFF. This chain connects TRBV11-3 to TRBJ1-1; 7 bases match TRBD1. Germline V gives CDR1 SGHNT, CDR2 YENEEA. J lost 6 bases, V lost 4 bases, and 5 bases had no gene match. The CDR3 length is 13 residues.

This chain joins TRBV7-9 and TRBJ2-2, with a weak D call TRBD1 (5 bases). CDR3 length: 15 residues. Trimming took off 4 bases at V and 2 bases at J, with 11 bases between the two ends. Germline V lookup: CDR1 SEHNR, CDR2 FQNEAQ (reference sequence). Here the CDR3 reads CASSSVGENTGELFF. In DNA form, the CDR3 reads TGTGCCAGCAGCTCAGTAGGGGAAAACACCGGGGAGCTGTTTTTT.

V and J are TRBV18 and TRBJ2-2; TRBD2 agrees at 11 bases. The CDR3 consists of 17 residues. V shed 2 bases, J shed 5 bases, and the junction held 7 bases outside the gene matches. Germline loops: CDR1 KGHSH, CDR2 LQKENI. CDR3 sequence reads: CASSPFGRTSGTGELFF. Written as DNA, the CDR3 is TGTGCCAGCTCACCATTCGGTCGGACTAGCGGGACCGGGGAGCTGTTTTTT.

The CDR3 coding sequence is TGTGCCAGCACTAGCGGGAGGCACAATGAGCAGTTCTTC. Its protein is CASTSGRHNEQFF. The J gene is TRBJ2-1, the V gene TRBV28; 11 positions match TRBD2. The length of the CDR3 is 13 residues. Germline assignment: CDR1 MDHEN and CDR2 SYDVKM. The ends lost 7 bases at V and 5 bases at J; junction bases unmatched: 1.

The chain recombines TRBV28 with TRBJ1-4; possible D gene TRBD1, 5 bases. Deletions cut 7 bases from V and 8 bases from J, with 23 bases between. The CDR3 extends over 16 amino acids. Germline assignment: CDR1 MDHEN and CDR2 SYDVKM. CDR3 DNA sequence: TGTGCCAGCACCCCCTCGTTGGGGGTTTCCCGCGAAAAACTGTTTTTT. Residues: CASTPSLGVSREKLFF.

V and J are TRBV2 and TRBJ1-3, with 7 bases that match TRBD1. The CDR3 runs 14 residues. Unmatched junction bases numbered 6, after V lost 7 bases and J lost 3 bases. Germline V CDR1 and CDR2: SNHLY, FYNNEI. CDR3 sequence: CASTRDRDGNTIYF. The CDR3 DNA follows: TGTGCCAGCACCCGCGACAGGGATGGAAACACCATATATTTT. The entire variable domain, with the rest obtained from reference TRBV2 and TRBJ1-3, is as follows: EPEVTQTPSHQVTQMGQEVILRCVPISNHLYFYWYRQILGQKVEFLVSFYNNEISEKSEIFDDQFSVERPDGSNFTLKIRSTKLEDSAMYFCASTRDRDGNTIYFGEGSWLTVV.

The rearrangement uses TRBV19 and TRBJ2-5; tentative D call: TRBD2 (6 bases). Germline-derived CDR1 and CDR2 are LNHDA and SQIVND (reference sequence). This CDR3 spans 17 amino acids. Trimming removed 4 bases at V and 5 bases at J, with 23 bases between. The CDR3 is CASSTNWGEEPGETQYF. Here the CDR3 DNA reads TGTGCCAGTAGTACAAACTGGGGGGAGGAGCCCGGGGAGACCCAGTACTTC.